These 18 T cell receptor beta chains were sequenced from one sample in a study of blood T cell repertoires in COVID-19. The assay was immunoSEQ multiplex PCR, and TCRdb's table has in-frame clones only and misses some. The sample lists a few hundred thousand clones, roughly 91% occurring once. Sequenced: peripheral blood. The receptors were sampled from a man aged 30 to 45 with acute or convalescent COVID-19.

This clone has just one count. The J gene is TRBJ1-6, the V gene TRBV28; D is ambiguous. CDR3 length: 13 residues. Germline V lookup: CDR1 MDHEN, CDR2 SYDVKM. Deletions cut 4 bases from V and 11 bases from J, with 12 bases between. In DNA, the CDR3 is TGTGCCAGCAGTTCCCCTAATCTTCCACCCCTCCACTTT. Translated: CASSSPNLPPLHF.

This rearrangement joins TRBV10-3 to TRBJ2-7, with 8 bases matching TRBD1. The V and J ends lost 6 bases and 5 bases, in that order; junction bases with no gene match: 6. This CDR3 region has 13 residues. In germline, CDR1 is ENHRY, CDR2 SYGVKD. CDR3 coding DNA: TGTGCCATCAGGCAGGGGGCTGCGGACGAGCAGTACTTC. It is translated as CAIRQGAADEQYF.

This chain links TRBV9 with TRBJ1-6; no reliable D call. Between the trimmed V and J ends, which lost 3 bases and 0 bases, there was a span of 7 bases. CDR1 is SGDLS and CDR2 is YYNGEE in the germline V gene. CDR3 length: 15 residues. The DNA for the CDR3 is TGTGCCAGCAGCGAGGAGGGCTCCTATAATTCACCCCTCCACTTT. Its protein is CASSEEGSYNSPLHF.

Remarks on this clone: The sample contains more than one DNA sequence encoding this CDR3. The J gene is TRBJ2-1, the V gene TRBV30, with D hard to call. Looked up from germline, CDR1 is GTSNPN and CDR2 is SVGIG (reference sequence). The V gene lost 2 bases and the J gene lost 7 bases, with 6 bases spanning the gap. The length of the CDR3 is 11 residues. Here the CDR3 reads CAWSPRNEQFF. The CDR3 region has the DNA TGTGCCTGGAGTCCACGGAATGAGCAGTTCTTC.

The chain links TRBV5-8 to TRBJ2-1, with a tentative D call TRBD2 (6 bases). The CDR3 consists of 16 residues. With 0 bases removed from V and 8 bases from J, the gap between germline ends came to 18 bases. Per germline, CDR1 SGHTS and CDR2 YDEGEE. The CDR3 sequence is CASSLALLAEADEQFF. The DNA of the CDR3 is TGTGCCAGCAGCTTGGCCTTACTAGCAGAGGCGGATGAGCAGTTCTTC.

This chain links TRBV5-6 with TRBJ2-3; weak D call: TRBD1 (6 bases). Per germline, CDR1 SGHDT and CDR2 YYEEEE. CDR3 length equals 13 residues. Trimming removed 2 bases at V and 3 bases at J, with 7 bases between. The CDR3 nucleotides read TGTGCCAGCAGCTTAAGGGGGACAGATACGCAGTATTTT. Amino acid sequence: CASSLRGTDTQYF.

The chain recombines TRBV5-6 with TRBJ2-6; no clear D. The CDR3 length is 15 residues. V lost 2 bases to trimming and J lost 6 bases, with 12 bases between them. CDR1 is SGHDT, CDR2 YYEEEE, per germline. The CDR3 protein is CASSLSRSEANVLTF. The CDR3 nucleotides are TGTGCCAGCAGCTTAAGCAGGTCCGAGGCCAACGTCCTGACTTTC.

The gene calls are TRBV15 and TRBJ2-1; 10 nucleotides line up with TRBD2. There are 18 residues in the CDR3. The V and J ends lost 1 base and 5 bases, in that order; junction bases with no gene match: 11. Looked up from germline, CDR1 is LNHNV and CDR2 is YYDKDF (reference sequence). The CDR3: CATSRGVPGLASHNEQFF. In DNA form, the CDR3 reads TGTGCCACCAGCAGAGGGGTCCCGGGACTAGCGTCCCACAATGAGCAGTTCTTC. Together with reference TRBV15 and TRBJ2-1, the CDR3 gives the full variable domain: DAMVIQNPRYQVTQFGKPVTLSCSQTLNHNVMYWYQQKSSQAPKLLFHYYDKDFNNEADTPDNFQSRRPNTSFCFLDIRSPGLGDTAMYLCATSRGVPGLASHNEQFFGPGTRLTVL.

The chain combines TRBV6-5 with TRBJ1-5, with D uncertain. The CDR3 sequence is 13 residues long. V lost 8 bases to trimming and J lost 4 bases, with 12 bases between them. Looked up from germline, CDR1 is MNHEY and CDR2 is SVGAGI. The CDR3 DNA follows: TGTGCCAGCTCCGGGAACAGAAATCAGCCCCAGCATTTT. Translating it yields CASSGNRNQPQHF.

V gene TRBV30 combines with J gene TRBJ1-4; D remains unclear. CDR3 size: 14 residues. The germline gives CDR1 GTSNPN, CDR2 SVGIG (reference sequence). The V end lost 3 bases, the J end lost 7 bases, and 15 bases lay between the germline ends. CDR3 sequence reads: CAWSSAGLGEKLFF. For the CDR3, the DNA is TGTGCCTGGAGCTCGGCAGGCTTGGGTGAAAAACTGTTTTTT. Based on the CDR3 plus reference TRBV30 and TRBJ1-4, the full variable domain is SQTIHQWPATLVQPVGSPLSLECTVEGTSNPNLYWYRQAAGRGLQLLFYSVGIGQISSEVPQNLSASRPQDRQFILSSKKLLLSDSGFYLCAWSSAGLGEKLFFGSGTQLSVL.

This chain connects TRBV19 to TRBJ1-1; 7 nucleotides match TRBD1. This CDR3 is built from 15 residues. The ends lost 5 bases at V and 0 bases at J; junction bases unmatched: 6. Looked up from germline, CDR1 is LNHDA and CDR2 is SQIVND (reference sequence). CDR3 nucleotide sequence: TGTGCCAGTAGTTCTGACAGGGTAATGAACACTGAAGCTTTCTTT. This encodes CASSSDRVMNTEAFF.

V and J are TRBV21-1 and TRBJ2-7; TRBD1 reflects the table's D call only, with no check against the DNA. TRBV21-1 is deemed a pseudogene. The CDR3 runs 13 residues. CDR3 sequence reads: CASTQTGPYEQYF. The CDR3 coding sequence is TGTGCCAGCACCCAGACAGGGCCCTACGAGCAGTACTTC.

This clone was recorded a few times. The gene calls are TRBV19 and TRBJ1-5, with 7 bases identical to TRBD1. Germline assignment: CDR1 LNHDA and CDR2 SQIVND (reference sequence). V lost 3 bases and J lost 7; bases outside the gene matches: 6. This CDR3 has 14 amino acids. Here the CDR3 reads CASSIRGGSQPQHF. In DNA form, the CDR3 reads TGTGCCAGTAGTATCAGAGGGGGCAGCCAGCCCCAGCATTTT.

The chain has TRBV2 and TRBJ1-3, with D unresolved. The germline V gene encodes CDR1 SNHLY and CDR2 FYNNEI. This CDR3 has 14 residues. Trimming took off 5 bases at V and 1 base at J, with 9 bases between the two ends. In nucleotides, the CDR3 is TGTGCCAGCAGTCCAACAAGTTCTGGAAACACCATATATTTT. Translated, it gives CASSPTSSGNTIYF.

This clone has only a few counts. V is TRBV4-2 and J is TRBJ1-2, with D hard to call. The CDR3 covers 15 residues. CDR1 is LGHNA, CDR2 YNFKEQ, per germline. V was trimmed by 0 bases and J by 8 bases, leaving 16 bases between them. CDR3 in DNA: TGTGCCAGCAGCCAAGATCATGTGGCAGGCGGGGGCTACACCTTC. This sequence encodes CASSQDHVAGGGYTF.

The chain combines TRBV6-5 with TRBJ2-7, with D possibly TRBD1 on 5 matching bases. This CDR3 contains 16 residues. The germline V and J ends were trimmed by 0 bases and 6 bases, with 18 bases remaining between them. The germline V gene has CDR1 MNHEY and CDR2 SVGAGI. The CDR3 region is CASSYSQTASLVEQYF. In DNA form, the CDR3 reads TGTGCCAGCAGTTACTCTCAGACAGCTTCCCTTGTCGAGCAGTACTTC.

V is TRBV6-1 and J is TRBJ1-1; tentative D call: TRBD1 (5 bases). CDR1 MNHNS and CDR2 SASEGT come from the germline V gene. The germline V and J ends were trimmed by 2 bases and 2 bases, with 12 bases remaining between them. The CDR3 length is 15 residues. CDR3 sequence (DNA): TGTGCCAGCAGTGAATTGACAGCTATAAACACTGAAGCTTTCTTT. Amino acid sequence: CASSELTAINTEAFF.

The V and J genes are TRBV19 and TRBJ2-3; 9 bases agree with TRBD2. With 6 bases clipped from V and 1 base from J, the junction kept 2 bases outside the gene matches. There are 14 residues in the CDR3. CDR1 is LNHDA and CDR2 is SQIVND in the germline V gene (reference sequence). CDR3 nucleotide sequence: TGTGCCAGTAGGCGGGAGGGTCGCACAGATACGCAGTATTTT. Translation gives CASRREGRTDTQYF.